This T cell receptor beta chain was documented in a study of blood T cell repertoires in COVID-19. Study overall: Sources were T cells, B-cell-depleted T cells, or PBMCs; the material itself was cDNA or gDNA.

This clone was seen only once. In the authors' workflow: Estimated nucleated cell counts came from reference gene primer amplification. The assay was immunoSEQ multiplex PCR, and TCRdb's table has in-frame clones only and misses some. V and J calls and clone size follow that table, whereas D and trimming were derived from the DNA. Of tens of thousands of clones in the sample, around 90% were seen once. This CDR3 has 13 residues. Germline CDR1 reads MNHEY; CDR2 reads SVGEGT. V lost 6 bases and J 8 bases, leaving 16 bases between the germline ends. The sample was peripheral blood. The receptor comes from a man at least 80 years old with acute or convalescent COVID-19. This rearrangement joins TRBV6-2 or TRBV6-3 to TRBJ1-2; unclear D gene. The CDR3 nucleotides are TGTGCCAGCAGCCCCGGACTCCGCAGGGGCTACACCTTC. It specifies CASSPGLRRGYTF.